A selection of T cell receptor beta chains follows, all from one sample in a study of shared clonotypes between healthy human individuals. Produced via immunoSEQ multiplex PCR; TCRdb's table is partial and in-frame only. The repertoire holds roughly 700,000 clones, 90% seen once, with 34% in the top ten. Sequenced material: memory CD8+ T cells from PBMCs. Every receptor here comes from a man younger than 35 in good health. Some clones in this sample may be carry-over from other donors' samples. Both conserved end residues are part of each CDR3. D genes are given only for firm matches. Size is stated for part of the rows, as once, few or many counts, or as a class when the clone is expanded.

NA	NA	TRBV28	TRBJ2-6	TGTGCCAGCAGTTCCCCCCGTCCCGGGGCCAACGTCCTGACTTTC	CASSSPRPGANVLTF
NA	NA	TRBV7-6	TRBJ2-7	TGTGCCAGCAGCTTAGGGTGGGGGGCGTTGAACGAGCAGTACTTC	CASSLGWGALNEQYF
once	TRBD2	TRBV11-2	TRBJ2-7	TGTGCCAGCAGCACAGGCGCGTTAGCGGGAGTAGGAGAGCAGTACTTC	CASSTGALAGVGEQYF
NA	NA	TRBV9	TRBJ1-1	TGTGCCAGCAGCGCATCAGGGCGGAAGAACACTGAAGCTTTCTTT	CASSASGRKNTEAFF
NA	NA	TRBV5-1	TRBJ2-3	TGCGCCAGCAGCCACCGGGCTAGCGCCTTACCGAGCACAGATACGCAGTATTTT	CASSHRASALPSTDTQYF
NA	NA	TRBV9	TRBJ2-1	TGTGCCAGCAGCGTTGCCAGTGGCCATGAGCAGTTCTTC	CASSVASGHEQFF
once	NA	TRBV30	TRBJ2-7	TGTGCCTGGAGTGTCCAGGGGTCGATAAACGAGCAGTACTTC	CAWSVQGSINEQYF
NA	TRBD1	TRBV11-2	TRBJ1-1	TGTGCCAGCAGCTTTGAACCGGGACAGGGGGACACTGAAGCTTTCTTT	CASSFEPGQGDTEAFF
once	NA	TRBV7-9	TRBJ2-7	TGTACCAGCAGCTTCGGGGTTAACTACGAGCAGTACTTC	CTSSFGVNYEQYF
NA	NA	TRBV5-8	TRBJ1-4	TGTGCCAGCAGCTTGGGCGGGACAACCCATCATAGCGAAAAACTGTTTTTT	CASSLGGTTHHSEKLFF
NA	NA	TRBV15	TRBJ2-2	TGTGCCACCAGCAGAGTCCGGAGGGGGCCCACCGGGGAGCTGTTTTTT	CATSRVRRGPTGELFF
NA	NA	TRBV5-5	TRBJ2-7	TGTGCCAGCAGCTTGTTTTGGGGGGGCTCGATGTCCTCCTACGAGCAGTACTTC	CASSLFWGGSMSSYEQYF
NA	NA	TRBV27	TRBJ2-3	TGTGCCAGCAGTTACGAGTTCAGGGCAGATACGCAGTATTTT	CASSYEFRADTQYF
NA	NA	TRBV7-8	TRBJ2-7	TGTGCCAGCAGCTCGGTTAGGGGGAGTATATACGAGCAGTACTTC	CASSSVRGSIYEQYF
NA	TRBD2	TRBV2	TRBJ2-1	TGTGCCAGCAGTCCAGCGGGAGTTGGCAATGAGCAGTTCTTC	CASSPAGVGNEQFF
once	TRBD1	TRBV6-1	TRBJ2-5	TGTGCCAGCAGTGATAGTGGGACAGGAGGGGAAGAGACCCAGTACTTC	CASSDSGTGGEETQYF
NA	NA	TRBV25-1	TRBJ1-5	TGTGCCAGTAGAGGGGGTGGGAGCAATCAGCCCCAGCATTTT	CASRGGGSNQPQHF
once	TRBD2	TRBV13	TRBJ2-7	TGTGCCAGCAGCCAACGTAGGGGGGGGAGCGGGAGCCCCTACGAGCAGTACTTC	CASSQRRGGSGSPYEQYF
NA	TRBD1	TRBV2	TRBJ2-7	TGTGCCAGCAGAACCCGGGACAGATACTACGAGCAGTACTTC	CASRTRDRYYEQYF
NA	NA	TRBV10-3	TRBJ2-7	TGTGCCATCAGTGAGGTCGGGACCTACGAGCAGTACTTC	CAISEVGTYEQYF
NA	NA	TRBV5-1	TRBJ2-1	TGCGCCAGCAGCTTGGAGGGGAGATTAGCAATAGATGAGCAGTTCTTC	CASSLEGRLAIDEQFF
once	NA	TRBV25-1	TRBJ1-5	TGTGCCAGCAGTGATCAATATAGCAATCAGCCCCAGCATTTT	CASSDQYSNQPQHF
NA	NA	TRBV7-6	TRBJ2-1	TGTGCCAGCAGCTTAAAGGGAGGGGGGTACAATGAGCAGTTCTTC	CASSLKGGGYNEQFF
NA	NA	TRBV7-9	TRBJ2-2	TGTGCCAGCAGCTTAGAGACAGACACCGGGGAGCTGTTTTTT	CASSLETDTGELFF
NA	NA	TRBV29-1	TRBJ2-2	TGCAGCGTTGTAGGGGCCAACACCGGGGAGCTGTTCTTT	CSVVGANTGELFF
NA	TRBD1	TRBV29-1	TRBJ1-6	TGCAGCGCTGGGACAGGGGCGTCACCCCTCCACTTT	CSAGTGASPLHF
NA	NA	TRBV15	TRBJ1-3	TGTGCCACCGGGGAAAACTCTGGAAACACCATATATTTT	CATGENSGNTIYF
NA	TRBD2	TRBV6-6	TRBJ2-1	TGTGCCAGCAGGTTAGGCCTAGCGGGCGCATACAATGAGCAGTTCTTC	CASRLGLAGAYNEQFF
NA	NA	TRBV6-5	TRBJ1-1	TGTGCCAGCAGTCCTCAGATGAACACTGAAGCTTTCTTT	CASSPQMNTEAFF
NA	NA	TRBV7-9	TRBJ1-3	TGTGCCAGCAGCTTAGTGGGGCAGGGCTTCTCTGGAAACACCATATATTTT	CASSLVGQGFSGNTIYF
NA	TRBD2	TRBV13	TRBJ2-7	TGTGCCAGCAGCTGGCCGGGGGGGGATCTTTACGAGCAGTACTTC	CASSWPGGDLYEQYF
once	NA	TRBV28	TRBJ1-1	TGTGCCTGTTTCGGGGAGGGCACTGAAGCTTTCTTT	CACFGEGTEAFF
NA	TRBD1	TRBV6-1	TRBJ2-4	TGTGCCAGCAGCCCAGGGGGAGCCAAAAACATTCAGTACTTC	CASSPGGAKNIQYF
NA	NA	TRBV4-1	TRBJ1-4	TGCGCCAGCAGCCATACATCCTGGGCAGGGCCAAATGAAAAACTGTTTTTT	CASSHTSWAGPNEKLFF
NA	NA	TRBV5-6	TRBJ1-1	TGTGCCAGCAGCTTGACAGGGTTAAGAACTGAAGCTTTCTTT	CASSLTGLRTEAFF
NA	TRBD2	TRBV11-2	TRBJ2-3	TGTGCCAGCAGCTCGGTTTTGACTAGCGAAGATACGCAGTATTTT	CASSSVLTSEDTQYF
NA	NA	TRBV10-1	TRBJ2-7	TGCGCCAGCAGTGAGTCGGACAGCCTGACCTCCTACGAGCAGTACTTC	CASSESDSLTSYEQYF
NA	TRBD2	TRBV27	TRBJ2-1	TGTGCCAGCAGTAGCGGGAGGGCCGAATTATCCTACAATGAGCAGTTCTTC	CASSSGRAELSYNEQFF
NA	TRBD2	TRBV11-3	TRBJ2-1	TGTGCCAGCAGCCAACTGGGAGGGGTTTACAATGAGCAGTTCTTC	CASSQLGGVYNEQFF
NA	NA	TRBV27	TRBJ2-7	TGTGCCAGCAGAGAGGCAACGGGACTCCGGGAGCAGTACTTC	CASREATGLREQYF
NA	TRBD1	TRBV28	TRBJ1-1	TGTGCCAGCAGCCTGACAGGGAGGTACACTGAAGCTTTCTTT	CASSLTGRYTEAFF
NA	TRBD2	TRBV5-1	TRBJ2-7	TGCGCCAGCAGCTTGATTGGTGGTAGGGTGACTAGCGGGAGTCGGGGCTACGAGCAGTACTTC	CASSLIGGRVTSGSRGYEQYF